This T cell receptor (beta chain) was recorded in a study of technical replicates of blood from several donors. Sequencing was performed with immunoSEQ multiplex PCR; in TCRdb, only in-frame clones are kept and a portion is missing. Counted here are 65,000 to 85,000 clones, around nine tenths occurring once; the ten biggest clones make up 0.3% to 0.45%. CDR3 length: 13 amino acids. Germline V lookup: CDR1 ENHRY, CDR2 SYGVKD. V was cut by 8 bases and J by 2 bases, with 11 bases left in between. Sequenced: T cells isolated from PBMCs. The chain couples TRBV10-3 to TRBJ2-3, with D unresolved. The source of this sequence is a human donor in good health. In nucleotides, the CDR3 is TGTGCCATCGCGGCAGCTTACACAGATACGCAGTATTTT. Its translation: CAIAAAYTDTQYF.